Sequencing of this T cell receptor beta chain was carried out in a study of blood T cell repertoires in COVID-19. Across the whole study: The United States, Italy and Spain supplied acute and convalescent COVID-19 samples. The cDNA or gDNA used as material had been derived from T cells, B-cell-depleted T cells, or PBMCs.

Original analysis: Estimation of nucleated cell counts was performed using reference gene primer amplification. TCRdb's copy holds only in-frame clones and misses some; the assay was immunoSEQ multiplex PCR. V and J calls and clone size are as listed in that table; D and trimming were resolved from the DNA. Of fewer than 100,000 clones listed, around 86% were seen once; the top ten hold about 3.8%. The CDR3 spans 16 residues. Germline loops: CDR1 SNHLY, CDR2 FYNNEI. The germline V and J ends were trimmed by 3 bases and 5 bases, with 19 bases remaining between them. This sequence joins TRBV2 and TRBJ1-1, with D perhaps matching TRBD1 (5 bases). What was sequenced was peripheral blood. The receptor comes from a man aged 55 to 69 with acute or convalescent COVID-19. DNA for the CDR3: TGTGCCAGCAGTGATGGGGTGCGGGGGAGAGGAACTGAAGCTTTCTTT. This sequence encodes CASSDGVRGRGTEAFF.